Sequencing of this TCR beta chain was carried out in a study of shared clonotypes between healthy human individuals. Comment on this clone: What it binds is not known.

Original processing methods: From ImmunoSEQ came sequences covering only the junction and carrying no quality scores, so filtering differed. Here immunoSEQ multiplex PCR was the method, and the copy in TCRdb shows in-frame clones only, minus some. V and J calls and clone size are as listed in that table; D and trimming were resolved from the DNA. The repertoire holds over a million clones, with 96% as singletons. Study conclusions and caveats: Larger estimated richness was generally seen in naive subsets than in memory subsets. Non-shared clonotypes had lower generation probabilities than those shared by all four donors.

Germline lookup yields CDR1 SEHNR and CDR2 FQNEAQ (reference sequence). This CDR3 comprises 13 residues. V was shortened by 4 bases and J by 6 bases, with 9 bases between the two germline ends. Sequenced input: naive CD4+ T cells sorted from blood. This sample's subset: CD45RA+ positively selected. The receptor's source is a man aged 25-45 years in good health. The rearrangement joins TRBV7-9 to TRBJ1-4; D ambiguous. The CDR3 nucleotides read TGTGCCAGCAGCTCCTCAGCCGATGAAAAACTGTTTTTT. Translating gives CASSSSADEKLFF.